This T cell receptor beta chain was found in a study of T cells in localized non-small cell lung cancer. General observations from the study: Because sequencing included only one region (of the tumor), heterogeneity remains possible. The study found T cell clonality highest in uninvolved adjacent lung, above tumor. The study detected a median approximately 50 of the top 100 tumor clones in adjacent lung. Longer survival (overall) was linked to higher T cell density in blood.

Clones were sequenced by immunoSEQ multiplex PCR, and TCRdb holds only the in-frame ones, with some missing. The sample shows 45,000 to 70,000 clones, 75% to 90% of them seen only once. Per germline, CDR1 LGHNA and CDR2 YSLEER. This CDR3 spans 15 amino acids. V gave up 4 bases and J gave up 4 bases; unmatched junction bases: 4. This clone was seen once. What it recognizes is unknown. The sequence was collected from a woman aged 35 to 75 with stage I lung adenocarcinoma. Here the sequenced sample was peripheral blood, taken before any cancer treatment. J is TRBJ2-3 and V is TRBV4-3; 11 positions match TRBD1. CDR3 region: CASSRTGGVADTQYF. CDR3 coding DNA: TGCGCCAGCAGCCGGACAGGGGGCGTCGCAGATACGCAGTATTTT.